Shown below are 21 T cell receptor beta chains from a single sample sequenced in a study of T cell responses to AZD1222 COVID-19 vaccine. Some clones are missing from TCRdb's copy, which holds only in-frame ones; the method was immunoSEQ multiplex PCR. Of tens of thousands of clones listed, 88% are singletons. Source: peripheral blood, taken 28 days after the second AZD1222 dose. The origin of the receptors is an adult who received the AZD1222 COVID-19 vaccine.

CDR3 sequence: CASSPSIAVSSYNEQFF. The CDR3 DNA reads as TGTGCCAGCAGCCCATCCATAGCGGTTAGCTCCTACAATGAGCAGTTCTTC. The gene calls are TRBV9 and TRBJ2-1; D might be TRBD2 (6 bases). The V end was cut by 4 bases, the J end by 0 bases, with 17 bases between. The CDR3 loop spans 17 amino acids. Germline CDR1 SGDLS, CDR2 YYNGEE.

This chain joins TRBV18 and TRBJ2-5; the D gene is possibly TRBD2 (6 bases). From germline, CDR1 is KGHSH and CDR2 LQKENI. The CDR3 is made up of 14 amino acids. The V gene lost 1 base and the J gene lost 5 bases, with 11 bases spanning the gap. The DNA for the CDR3 is TGTGCCAGCTCACCACAATGGAGGGCTGAGACCCAGTACTTC. This gives the protein CASSPQWRAETQYF.

This chain connects TRBV16 to TRBJ2-5, with TRBD1 matching 7 bases. J was trimmed by 2 bases and V by 4 bases; bases with no gene match: 7. The CDR3 loop spans 15 amino acids. The germline CDR1 and CDR2 sequences are KGHSY and FQNENV. CDR3 residues: CASSPPRGQQETQYF. Here the CDR3 DNA reads TGTGCCAGCAGCCCCCCCCGGGGACAGCAAGAGACCCAGTACTTC.

The genes are TRBV5-1 and TRBJ2-5; TRBD2 agrees at 8 bases. CDR1 is SGHRS and CDR2 is YFSETQ in the germline V gene. Germline trimming cut 1 base from V and 3 bases from J; bases unmatched to any gene: 5. The CDR3 runs 15 residues. This chain's CDR3 is CASSLQAGVEETQYF. CDR3 DNA sequence: TGCGCCAGCAGCTTGCAAGCGGGGGTGGAAGAGACCCAGTACTTC.

This clone appeared a few times. The chain carries TRBV12-5 and TRBJ2-4; 7 bases are a match to TRBD2. CDR1 LGHNT and CDR2 FRNRAP come from the germline V gene. The V gene end was trimmed by 6 bases and the J gene end by 0 bases; junction bases not matched to a gene: 17. The CDR3 contains 19 residues. The CDR3 nucleotides read TGTGCTAGTGGGAGCGGGACTTCACTTACCGGGCTAGCCAAAAACATTCAGTACTTC. Protein: CASGSGTSLTGLAKNIQYF.

This CDR3 reads CASSESSGRLTNTGELFF. In DNA, the CDR3 is TGTGCCAGCAGTGAATCTAGCGGGAGGCTCACGAACACCGGGGAGCTGTTTTTT. J is TRBJ2-2 and V is TRBV6-1, with 11 bases identical to TRBD2. With 2 bases clipped from V and 0 bases from J, the junction kept 5 bases outside the gene matches. Germline CDR1 is MNHNS and CDR2 is SASEGT. This CDR3 spans 18 amino acids.

A single count supports this clone. This sequence joins TRBV7-3 and TRBJ2-1; 14 bases align to TRBD2. The J segment lost 3 bases and the V segment lost 5 bases, leaving 9 bases of the junction unmatched. The CDR3 is made up of 18 amino acids. Germline lookup yields CDR1 SGHTA and CDR2 FQGTGA. The CDR3 DNA is TGTGCCAGCAGCCCCGGGACTAGCGGGAGTGAGGGCTACAATGAGCAGTTCTTC. Protein: CASSPGTSGSEGYNEQFF.

This chain joins TRBV3-1 (or the pseudogene TRBV3-2) and TRBJ1-1, with 11 bases that match TRBD1. Germline values: CDR1 LGHDT, CDR2 YNNKEL (reference sequence). This CDR3 is built from 13 residues. J was trimmed by 6 bases and V by 8 bases; bases with no gene match: 5. CDR3 DNA: TGTGCCAGCCGACCGGGACAGGGGGCTGAAGCTTTCTTT. Translated, it gives CASRPGQGAEAFF.

This sequence joins TRBV5-1 and TRBJ2-1, with TRBD2 matching over 11 bases. The V gene's germline CDR1 is SGHRS and CDR2 YFSETQ. The junction had 11 bases not matched to a gene; V was cut back by 7 bases and J by 8 bases. The CDR3 has 15 amino acids. CDR3 coding DNA: TGCGCCAGCCTGCATAGCGGGAGGGCCATCGATGAGCAGTTCTTC. Residues: CASLHSGRAIDEQFF.

The gene calls are TRBV9 and TRBJ2-3; no reliable D call. V gave up 2 bases and J gave up 2 bases, with 12 bases separating them. Per germline, CDR1 SGDLS and CDR2 YYNGEE. The length of the CDR3 is 15 residues. This chain's CDR3 is CASSVNHRTTDTQYF. CDR3 bases: TGTGCCAGCAGCGTGAACCATAGGACCACAGATACGCAGTATTTT.

This chain links TRBV6-6 with TRBJ2-7, with 9 positions matching TRBD2. The V gene's germline CDR1 is MNHNY and CDR2 SVGAGI (reference sequence). The CDR3 runs 12 residues. J gave up 6 bases and V 7 bases, and 4 bases lay outside the gene matches. CDR3 sequence reads: CASKSSGAEQYF. CDR3 bases: TGTGCCAGCAAGTCTAGCGGGGCCGAGCAGTACTTC.

The table lists this clone with a few counts. The chain recombines TRBV4-1 with TRBJ1-4; D is perhaps TRBD1 (5 bases). The CDR3 length is 16 residues. V lost 1 base and J lost 5, with 14 bases in between. CDR1 and CDR2 (germline): MGHRA, YSYEKL. As DNA, the CDR3 is TGCGCCAGCAGCCAAGCCGAAGGCAGGGTAAATGAAAAACTGTTTTTT. The encoded protein is CASSQAEGRVNEKLFF.

As to this clone: The junction does not match germline at one end; this may be a read error. V and J are TRBV4-2 and TRBJ1-1; D not resolved. CDR3 length: 10 residues. CDR1 is LGHNA and CDR2 is YNFKEQ in the germline V gene. The CDR3 sequence: CASSQGEPTF. CDR3 nucleotide sequence: TGTGCCAGCAGCCAAGGGGAGCCAACCTTT.

The CDR3 here is CASSDLPYGYTF. The CDR3 region has the DNA TGTGCCAGCAGCGACTTACCCTATGGCTACACCTTC. The chain joins TRBV12-3 or TRBV12-4 to TRBJ1-2; no definite D call. V lost 6 bases and J lost 4, with 9 bases in between. The CDR3 consists of 12 residues.

V usage is TRBV5-6 and J usage is TRBJ2-1, with D unclear. V lost 4 bases to trimming and J lost 7 bases, with 12 bases between them. CDR3 length equals 13 residues. CDR1 and CDR2 from the germline V gene are SGHDT and YYEEEE. CDR3 residues: CASSGEQWNEQFF. CDR3 in DNA: TGTGCCAGCAGCGGCGAACAGTGGAATGAGCAGTTCTTC.

Only one count was recorded for this clone. This chain uses TRBV29-1 with TRBJ2-7; a possible D gene is TRBD1 (5 bases). Germline V gene data show CDR1 as SQVTM and CDR2 as ANQGSEA. The V and J ends lost 2 bases and 1 base respectively, with 9 bases between them. The CDR3 is 13 residues long. Here the CDR3 reads CSVEKGDSYEQYF. As DNA, the CDR3 is TGCAGCGTTGAAAAAGGGGATTCCTACGAGCAGTACTTC.

The chain carries TRBV15 and TRBJ2-1; 11 bases fit TRBD2. V dropped 2 bases and J dropped 6; count of bases not matched to a gene: 6. The CDR3 has 16 residues. Germline V gene data show CDR1 as LNHNV and CDR2 as YYDKDF (reference sequence). The CDR3 is CATSRPTSGRSNEQFF. In DNA form, the CDR3 reads TGTGCCACCAGCAGACCCACTAGCGGGAGATCCAATGAGCAGTTCTTC.

The CDR3 DNA reads as TGTGCCAGCAGCGACAGGGACTTCTATGGCTACACCTTC. As protein: CASSDRDFYGYTF. The chain employs TRBV3-1 (or the pseudogene TRBV3-2) and TRBJ1-2; 7 positions match TRBD1. The V gene's germline CDR1 is LGHDT and CDR2 YNNKEL (reference sequence). The length of the CDR3 is 13 residues. V lost 5 bases and J lost 4; bases outside the gene matches: 4.

The V and J genes are TRBV5-6 and TRBJ2-2; perhaps TRBD1 as D (5 bases). The CDR3 has 14 amino acids. Germline assignment: CDR1 SGHDT and CDR2 YYEEEE. V lost 7 bases and J 1 base, leaving 11 bases between the germline ends. CDR3 sequence reads: CASYRILNTGELFF. The DNA of the CDR3 is TGTGCCAGCTACAGGATATTGAACACCGGGGAGCTGTTTTTT. Filled out from reference TRBV5-6 and TRBJ2-2, the complete variable domain reads DAGVTQSPTHLIKTRGQQVTLRCSPKSGHDTVSWYQQALGQGPQFIFQYYEEEERQRGNFPDRFSGHQFPNYSSELNVNALLLGDSALYLCASYRILNTGELFFGEGSRLTVL.

The chain couples TRBV6-5 to TRBJ2-2; tentatively, D is TRBD1 (6 bases). Germline values: CDR1 MNHEY, CDR2 SVGAGI. This CDR3 comprises 14 residues. The V and J ends lost 6 bases and 0 bases respectively, with 8 bases between them. The CDR3: CASSRDTNTGELFF. As DNA, the CDR3 is TGTGCCAGCAGCCGGGACACGAACACCGGGGAGCTGTTTTTT.

V usage is TRBV28 and J usage is TRBJ1-1; D is perhaps TRBD1 (6 bases). Germline loops: CDR1 MDHEN, CDR2 SYDVKM. The CDR3 loop spans 14 amino acids. V lost 6 bases and J lost 5, with 16 bases in between. The CDR3 spells CASSYNRDWTEAFF. The CDR3, as DNA: TGTGCCAGCAGCTATAACAGGGATTGGACTGAAGCTTTCTTT.